These 26 T cell receptor beta chains share one sample of origin, sequenced in a study of blood T cell repertoires in COVID-19 (dated by TCRdb to the early 2020s). The library was generated by the immunoSEQ multiplex PCR assay. The immuneACCESS repertoire file appears here via TCRdb, limited to in-frame rearrangements. These files lack a portion of the clones; in checked studies, under half of the deficit traces to unresolved V genes, and the cause of the others is not known. This sample is represented by hundreds of thousands of clones; roughly 87% of them were singletons. Over 9.5% of the sample rests with the top ten. The sequencing input was peripheral blood. All receptors come from a woman younger than 35 who had recovered from COVID-19.

This clone was observed a few times. This sequence joins TRBV4-1 and TRBJ1-6; D gene ambiguous. Between the trimmed V and J ends, which lost 4 bases and 3 bases, there was a span of 19 bases. The CDR3 length is 18 residues. Looked up from germline, CDR1 is MGHRA and CDR2 is YSYEKL. The CDR3 nucleotides read TGCGCCAGCAGCCGGAAACGCGGTCAGTCCCTCTATAATTCACCCCTCCACTTT. Amino acid sequence: CASSRKRGQSLYNSPLHF.

This clone was detected once. V and J are TRBV2 and TRBJ1-2; TRBD1 matches 9 bases. The CDR3 contains 16 residues. V lost 5 bases, J lost 4 bases, and 11 bases stayed unmatched. Germline loops: CDR1 SNHLY, CDR2 FYNNEI. CDR3: CASSRDRVDSSYGYTF. As DNA, the CDR3 is TGTGCCAGCAGTCGGGACAGGGTCGACTCTAGCTATGGCTACACCTTC.

At least ten counts were recorded for this clone. The V call is TRBV9, the J call TRBJ2-1, with a tentative D call TRBD2 (6 bases). The V gene lost 6 bases and the J gene lost 0 bases, with 13 bases spanning the gap. Germline CDR1 and CDR2: SGDLS and YYNGEE. The CDR3 runs 15 residues. Here the CDR3 reads CASNTDGSSYNEQFF. Written as DNA, the CDR3 is TGTGCCAGCAATACAGACGGGAGCTCCTACAATGAGCAGTTCTTC.

The rearrangement uses TRBV19 and TRBJ1-5; D is undetermined. With 8 bases removed from V and 3 bases from J, the gap between germline ends came to 17 bases. CDR3 size: 15 residues. In germline, CDR1 is LNHDA, CDR2 SQIVND (reference sequence). This CDR3 is CASSSDARNNQPQHF. The CDR3, as DNA: TGTGCCAGTTCCTCCGACGCTAGAAACAATCAGCCCCAGCATTTT.

The V gene is TRBV7-7, the J gene TRBJ2-2, with unresolved D. The CDR3 totals 16 residues. Trimming cost V 4 bases and J 2 bases, with 14 bases left between them. Germline-derived CDR1 and CDR2 are SSHAT and FNYEAQ (reference sequence). CDR3 coding DNA: TGTGCCAGCAGCTCCACTGTAGCCATTAACACCGGGGAGCTGTTTTTT. It yields the protein CASSSTVAINTGELFF.

This chain uses TRBV14 with TRBJ2-7; perhaps TRBD2 as D (5 bases). This CDR3 contains 14 residues. Germline CDR1 and CDR2: SGHDN and FVKESK. With 1 base removed from V and 1 base from J, the gap between germline ends came to 8 bases. The CDR3 sequence: CASSQAGWSYEQYF. Here the CDR3 DNA reads TGTGCCAGCAGCCAAGCGGGATGGTCCTACGAGCAGTACTTC.

The V and J genes are TRBV5-6 and TRBJ1-6; weak D call: TRBD1 (5 bases). Germline V gives CDR1 SGHDT, CDR2 YYEEEE. The V end was cut by 0 bases, the J end by 8 bases, with 9 bases between. The CDR3 covers 14 residues. The CDR3 region is CASSLDRNDSPLHF. The CDR3 DNA reads TGTGCCAGCAGCTTGGACAGGAACGATTCACCCCTCCACTTT.

Only a few counts were recorded for this clone. The V call is TRBV6-5, the J call TRBJ2-2, with D tentatively TRBD1 (6 bases). V was trimmed by 2 bases and J by 4 bases, leaving 8 bases between them. Germline lookup yields CDR1 MNHEY and CDR2 SVGAGI. The CDR3 runs to 14 residues. In nucleotides, the CDR3 is TGTGCCAGCAGTTACGTCAGGGGCACCGGGGAGCTGTTTTTT. Translation: CASSYVRGTGELFF.

J is TRBJ2-7 and V is TRBV6-5, with 10 bases matching TRBD1. Trimming took 2 bases from V and 6 from J; bases not matched to a gene: 7. Germline lookup yields CDR1 MNHEY and CDR2 SVGAGI. There are 15 residues in the CDR3. Written as DNA, the CDR3 is TGTGCCAGCAGTTACCTAAGGACAGGGGGAAGCGAGCAGTACTTC. Translating it yields CASSYLRTGGSEQYF.

This clone was recorded only once. This chain connects TRBV6-5 to TRBJ1-2; 11 nucleotides match TRBD1. The V segment lost 0 bases and the J segment 8 bases; nucleotides outside the gene matches: 5. Germline CDR1 and CDR2: MNHEY and SVGAGI. The CDR3 spans 15 residues. This CDR3 reads CASSYSGQGALGYTF. Here the CDR3 DNA reads TGTGCCAGCAGTTACTCAGGACAGGGGGCCCTAGGCTACACCTTC.

This chain uses TRBV19 with TRBJ1-1; 10 bases are a match to TRBD1. The CDR3 sequence is 15 residues long. The V segment lost 5 bases and the J segment 3 bases; nucleotides outside the gene matches: 6. The germline CDR1 and CDR2 sequences are LNHDA and SQIVND (reference sequence). The CDR3 DNA follows: TGTGCCAGTAGTGGGACAGGGGATTGGGACACTGAAGCTTTCTTT. It specifies CASSGTGDWDTEAFF.

The chain couples TRBV5-1 to TRBJ2-1; tentative D call: TRBD1 (6 bases). The CDR3 is 13 amino acids. V shed 3 bases and J shed 2 bases, with 6 bases lying between them. Looked up from germline, CDR1 is SGHRS and CDR2 is YFSETQ. This chain's CDR3 is CASSWTAYNEQFF. The DNA for the CDR3 is TGCGCCAGCAGCTGGACAGCCTACAATGAGCAGTTCTTC.

The chain joins TRBV5-6 to TRBJ2-3; D not resolved. V was pared by 5 bases and J by 2 bases, with 15 bases between. Per germline, CDR1 SGHDT and CDR2 YYEEEE. The CDR3 extends over 15 amino acids. The CDR3 loop reads CASRRRGRSTDTQYF. The CDR3 DNA sequence: TGTGCCAGCAGGAGAAGAGGCCGATCCACAGATACGCAGTATTTT.

The rearrangement links TRBV5-8 to TRBJ2-3, with 14 bases that match TRBD2. The CDR3 totals 15 residues. V was pared by 10 bases and J by 5 bases, with 9 bases of the junction left unmatched. The V gene's germline CDR1 is SGHTS and CDR2 YDEGEE. DNA of the CDR3: TGTGCCGGTAGACTAGCGGGAGGGCCCGTAGATACGCAGTATTTT. As protein: CAGRLAGGPVDTQYF. The whole variable domain, remainder taken from reference TRBV5-8 and TRBJ2-3, is EAGVTQSPTHLIKTRGQQATLRCSPISGHTSVYWYQQALGLGLQFLLWYDEGEERNRGNFPPRFSGRQFPNYSSELNVNALELEDSALYLCAGRLAGGPVDTQYFGPGTRLTVL.

The chain couples TRBV9 to TRBJ2-1, with 8 bases that match TRBD2. Germline CDR1 SGDLS, CDR2 YYNGEE. The CDR3 extends over 18 amino acids. After removal of 3 bases from V and 7 bases from J, the junction contained 18 bases not matched to a gene. The CDR3 spells CASSERNGTRTTYNEQFF. CDR3 DNA sequence: TGTGCCAGCAGCGAGCGTAACGGGACTAGGACCACGTATAATGAGCAGTTCTTC.

The chain couples TRBV4-1 to TRBJ1-1, with TRBD1 matching over 9 bases. The CDR3 has 15 amino acids. The J segment lost 3 bases and the V segment lost 0 bases, leaving 2 bases of the junction unmatched. Per germline, CDR1 MGHRA and CDR2 YSYEKL. Here the CDR3 reads CASSQEGTGYTEAFF. The CDR3 DNA reads as TGCGCCAGCAGCCAAGAAGGGACAGGGTACACTGAAGCTTTCTTT.

The rearrangement uses TRBV10-3 and TRBJ1-4; D is unclear. The CDR3 runs to 16 residues. Germline CDR1 ENHRY, CDR2 SYGVKD. V was cut by 1 base and J by 6 bases, with 15 bases left in between. CDR3 region: CAISELKPGFDEKLFF. In DNA form, the CDR3 reads TGTGCCATCAGTGAGTTAAAACCGGGATTTGATGAAAAACTGTTTTTT.

CDR3 amino acids: CASSGGALPTSGNTIYF. For the CDR3, the DNA is TGCGCCAGCAGCGGGGGGGCCCTACCTACCTCTGGAAACACCATATATTTT. The chain joins TRBV4-1 to TRBJ1-3, with D perhaps TRBD1 (6 bases). V was clipped by 5 bases and J by 0 bases, with 17 bases between them. Germline V gene sequence: CDR1 MGHRA, CDR2 YSYEKL. The CDR3 covers 17 residues.

The chain carries TRBV10-3 and TRBJ2-1; 9 bases are shared with TRBD2. There are 17 residues in the CDR3. Per germline, CDR1 ENHRY and CDR2 SYGVKD. Losses at the gene ends were 4 bases for V and 6 bases for J; bases not matched to a gene: 13. The CDR3 loop is CAISGPRGGRASNEQFF. CDR3 in DNA: TGTGCCATCAGTGGCCCGAGGGGCGGGAGGGCCTCCAATGAGCAGTTCTTC.

Only one count was recorded for this clone. This rearrangement joins TRBV11-2 to TRBJ2-2, with TRBD1 as a possible D gene (5 bases). Per the germline V gene, CDR1 is SGHAT and CDR2 is FQNNGV. This CDR3 spans 15 amino acids. V was pared by 5 bases and J by 2 bases, with 12 bases between. The CDR3 sequence is CASSATVRNTGELFF. CDR3 sequence (DNA): TGTGCCAGCAGCGCGACAGTAAGAAACACCGGGGAGCTGTTTTTT.

The CDR3 sequence is CATSSTSFGAKNIQYF. CDR3 in DNA: TGTGCCACCAGCAGCACATCTTTTGGCGCCAAAAACATTCAGTACTTC. The chain combines TRBV15 with TRBJ2-4; D is unclear. The CDR3 covers 16 residues. With 3 bases removed from V and 1 base from J, the gap between germline ends came to 13 bases. CDR1 and CDR2 (germline): LNHNV, YYDKDF (reference sequence).

This chain connects TRBV10-3 to TRBJ2-3; TRBD2 matches 11 bases. The CDR3 has 16 residues. Trimming cost V 4 bases and J 7 bases; bases outside gene matches: 10. Germline V gene lookup returns CDR1 ENHRY and CDR2 SYGVKD. The CDR3 sequence: CAISADSGRAKHTQYF. The CDR3 region has the DNA TGTGCCATCAGTGCCGATAGCGGGAGGGCCAAACATACGCAGTATTTT.

This chain links TRBV4-1 with TRBJ2-1; 10 positions match TRBD2. The germline V gene encodes CDR1 MGHRA and CDR2 YSYEKL. After removal of 2 bases from V and 5 bases from J, the junction contained 9 bases not matched to a gene. The CDR3 loop spans 17 amino acids. In DNA, the CDR3 is TGCGCCAGCAGCCAATTCACTAGCGGGATATGGGACAATGAGCAGTTCTTC. Amino acid sequence: CASSQFTSGIWDNEQFF.

V is TRBV30 and J is TRBJ1-5; 7 bases map to TRBD1. The germline V gene has CDR1 GTSNPN and CDR2 SVGIG (reference sequence). This CDR3 region has 14 residues. The J segment lost 3 bases and the V segment lost 7 bases, leaving 9 bases of the junction unmatched. The CDR3 nucleotides are TGTGCCTCCTCCCGGGACAGCTCCAATCAGCCCCAGCATTTT. Its translation is CASSRDSSNQPQHF.

The chain combines TRBV27 with TRBJ2-7; 7 positions match TRBD1. The CDR3 sequence is 14 residues long. Germline-derived CDR1 and CDR2 are MNHEY and SMNVEV (reference sequence). The V and J ends lost 3 bases and 4 bases, in that order; junction bases with no gene match: 6. In DNA, the CDR3 is TGTGCCAGCAGTTTGGGGACAGAAGCATACGAGCAGTACTTC. Translated: CASSLGTEAYEQYF.

V gene TRBV5-1 combines with J gene TRBJ2-7; D not certain. The germline V gene has CDR1 SGHRS and CDR2 YFSETQ. This CDR3 has 11 residues. V lost 3 bases and J 2 bases, leaving 3 bases between the germline ends. The CDR3 bases are TGCGCCAGCAGCTCTGCCTACGAGCAGTACTTC. This encodes CASSSAYEQYF.